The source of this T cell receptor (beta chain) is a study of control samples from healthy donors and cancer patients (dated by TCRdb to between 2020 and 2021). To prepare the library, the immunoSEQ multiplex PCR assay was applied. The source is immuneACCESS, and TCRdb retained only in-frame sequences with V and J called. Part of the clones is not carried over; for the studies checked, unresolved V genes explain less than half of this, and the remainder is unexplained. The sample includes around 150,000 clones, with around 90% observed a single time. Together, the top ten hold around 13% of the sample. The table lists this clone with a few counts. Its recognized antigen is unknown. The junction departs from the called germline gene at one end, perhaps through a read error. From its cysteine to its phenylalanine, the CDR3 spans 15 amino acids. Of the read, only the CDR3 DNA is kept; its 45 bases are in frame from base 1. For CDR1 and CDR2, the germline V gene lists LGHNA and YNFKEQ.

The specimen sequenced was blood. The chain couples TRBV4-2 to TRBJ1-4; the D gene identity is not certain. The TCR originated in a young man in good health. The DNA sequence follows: TGTGCCAGCAGCCAAGATCCCGGATCTAAGGAAAAACTGTTTTTT. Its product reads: CASSQDPGSKEKLFF.